This is a list of T cell receptor beta chains from one sample in a study of blood T cells in healthy people across ages. TCRdb re-analysed the 5' RACE reads in MiXCR, keeping a single row per CDR3 protein. Among about 680,000 distinct CDR3 sequences listed, around 45% were seen once. Input material: blood. These receptors all come from a woman aged 60-70 years in good health. Each CDR3 is given with its conserved first and last residue. A D gene is named only where the DNA matches it firmly. Clone sizes are given selectively: once, few, many, or a class where the clone is expanded.

>14|TRBJ2-3|few|TRBD2|TRBV20-1
TGCAGTGCTAGACTAGCGGGGGCCACAGATACGCAGTATTTT
CSARLAGATDTQYF
>12|TRBJ2-5|many|-|TRBV29-1
TGCAGCACCTACGGGCCCGGTCAGACCCAGTACTTC
CSTYGPGQTQYF
>16|TRBJ2-1|-|TRBD2|TRBV11-3
TGTGCCAGCAGCTTAGGTCGCGGGAGTCGGGACAATGAGCAGTTCTTC
CASSLGRGSRDNEQFF
>12|TRBJ2-7|-|-|TRBV29-1
TGCAGCGTTGATGGCGGGAACAATGAGCAGTACTTC
CSVDGGNNEQYF
>14|TRBJ1-6|few|-|TRBV29-1
TGCAGCGCGACGGTAGGGACAAGTAATTCACCCCTCCACTTT
CSATVGTSNSPLHF
>16|TRBJ1-6|-|-|TRBV2
TGTGCCAGCAGTGAGGAGGACAGCTCCTATAATTCACCCCTCCACTTT
CASSEEDSSYNSPLHF
>15|TRBJ1-5|once|-|TRBV20-1
TGCAGTGCTAGTACAAGAACCCTGGGCAATCAGCCCCGGCATTTT
CSASTRTLGNQPRHF
>15|TRBJ1-1|-|-|TRBV27
TGTGCCAGCAGTTTATCACCACGGAGAAACACTGAAGCTTTCTTT
CASSLSPRRNTEAFF
>14|TRBJ2-7|-|-|TRBV29-1
TGCAGCGCTAGGGCAGCGAGGAACTCCTACGAGCAGTACTTC
CSARAARNSYEQYF
>15|TRBJ2-1|-|TRBD2|TRBV20-1
TGCAGTGCCCAACTAGCGGGAGGGTCCTACAATGAGCAGTTCTTC
CSAQLAGGSYNEQFF
>12|TRBJ1-2|-|-|TRBV7-9
TGTGCCAGCAGAGCCTCAGGGTATCGCTACACCTTC
CASRASGYRYTF
>11|TRBJ1-2|-|TRBD1|TRBV20-1
TGCAGCCCCTACCTGCAGGGGGTCTACACCTTC
CSPYLQGVYTF